This passage covers 18 T cell receptor beta chains from one sample sequenced in a study of cytomegalovirus exposure and HLA in healthy donors. The PCR employed 60 Vbeta primers together with 13 Jbeta primers. Profiled with immunoSEQ multiplex PCR; TCRdb holds only in-frame clones, not every one. The sample consists of 100,000 to 150,000 clones, around 10% of them appearing once. The material sequenced was PBMCs. The source of these receptors is a woman aged 40 to 55 in good health and CMV-seropositive.

This clone showed up just a few times. One end of the junction fails to match germline, which may point to a read error. The chain carries TRBV2 and TRBJ1-2, with 9 nucleotides matching TRBD1. Germline CDR1 is SNHLY and CDR2 is FYNNEI. The CDR3 consists of 14 residues. CDR3 DNA: TGTGCCAGCAGCCGACAGGGGGAAAACTATGGCCACACCTTC. Protein: CASSRQGENYGHTF.

This clone was counted a few times. The V and J genes are TRBV6-5 and TRBJ1-5; the D gene is possibly TRBD1 (5 bases). The ends were cut back, 9 bases at V and 7 bases at J, with 13 bases in the middle. Germline-derived CDR1 and CDR2 are MNHEY and SVGAGI. CDR3 length equals 12 residues. CDR3 coding DNA: TGTGCCAGTGGGGCGCTAGGCCAGCCCCAGCATTTT. It codes for CASGALGQPQHF.

The chain links TRBV6-5 to TRBJ2-5; D is unclear. Germline V gene sequence: CDR1 MNHEY, CDR2 SVGAGI. V lost 6 bases, J lost 2 bases, and 10 bases lay in between. This CDR3 has 13 residues. The CDR3 DNA reads as TGTGCCAGCAGCCCCCATACACAAGAGACCCAGTACTTC. Amino acids: CASSPHTQETQYF.

The V call is TRBV28, the J call TRBJ1-1; 8 bases match TRBD1. V trimming: 2 bases; J trimming: 6 bases; junction bases outside the gene matches: 8. CDR1 and CDR2 (germline): MDHEN, SYDVKM. The CDR3 is 15 residues long. The CDR3 nucleotides read TGTGCCAGCAGTTTACGAGGGCAGGGGGCGTCTGAAGCTTTCTTT. Its translation: CASSLRGQGASEAFF.

This rearrangement joins TRBV5-1 to TRBJ1-3, with D tentatively TRBD1 (6 bases). In germline, CDR1 is SGHRS, CDR2 YFSETQ. There are 15 residues in the CDR3. Trimming stripped 0 bases from V and 7 bases from J, with 14 bases between. The CDR3, as DNA: TGCGCCAGCAGCTTGGCGGGGACATCTAGTAACACCATATATTTT. Translated: CASSLAGTSSNTIYF.

The chain carries TRBV27 and TRBJ2-7; 10 nucleotides line up with TRBD1. CDR1 is MNHEY and CDR2 is SMNVEV in the germline V gene (reference sequence). J lost 5 bases, V lost 7 bases, and 8 bases had no gene match. The CDR3 covers 14 residues. The CDR3 sequence: CASMTRQGADEQYF. The CDR3 nucleotides read TGTGCCAGCATGACACGACAGGGGGCAGACGAGCAGTACTTC.

This clone was detected only a few times. The chain is built from TRBV6-6 and TRBJ2-7; the match to TRBD2 covers 9 bases. Germline lookup yields CDR1 MNHNY and CDR2 SVGAGI (reference sequence). J gave up 2 bases and V 5 bases, and 4 bases lay outside the gene matches. This CDR3 region has 14 residues. In DNA form, the CDR3 reads TGTGCCAGCAGTCCTTTAGCGGGGGCCTACGAGCAGTACTTC. It is translated as CASSPLAGAYEQYF.

The CDR3 spells CASSVPLGGQETQYF. In DNA, the CDR3 is TGTGCCAGCAGCGTACCGCTGGGGGGTCAAGAGACCCAGTACTTC. The chain links TRBV9 to TRBJ2-5, with D maybe TRBD2 (6 bases). The CDR3 runs to 15 residues. Deletions cut 1 base from V and 2 bases from J, with 12 bases between. The V gene's germline CDR1 is SGDLS and CDR2 YYNGEE.

This clone was seen only a few times. The genes are TRBV11-2 and TRBJ1-1; 10 bases line up with TRBD1. Trimming cost V 1 base and J 10 bases; bases outside gene matches: 3. CDR1 and CDR2 from the germline V gene are SGHAT and FQNNGV. This CDR3 comprises 13 residues. CDR3 region: CASSLAGTGVAFF. The CDR3 DNA sequence: TGTGCCAGCAGCTTAGCCGGGACAGGGGTAGCTTTCTTT.

V and J are TRBV2 and TRBJ2-7; D not certain. CDR1 and CDR2 (germline): SNHLY, FYNNEI. The V gene lost 6 bases and the J gene lost 7 bases, with 10 bases spanning the gap. The CDR3 has 11 residues. The CDR3 reads CASSFDREQYF. In nucleotides, the CDR3 is TGTGCCAGCAGCTTCGATCGGGAGCAGTACTTC. Combining the CDR3 with reference TRBV2 and TRBJ2-7 gives the whole variable domain EPEVTQTPSHQVTQMGQEVILRCVPISNHLYFYWYRQILGQKVEFLVSFYNNEISEKSEIFDDQFSVERPDGSNFTLKIRSTKLEDSAMYFCASSFDREQYFGPGTRLTVT.

The rearrangement uses TRBV5-4 and TRBJ1-1; TRBD1 is a possible D gene (5 bases). Deletions cut 1 base from V and 1 base from J, with 11 bases between. CDR1 and CDR2 from the germline V gene are SGHNT and YYREEE (reference sequence). There are 15 residues in the CDR3. Here the CDR3 DNA reads TGTGCCAGCAGCTTGCAGACAGTCCAGAACACTGAAGCTTTCTTT. Translation gives CASSLQTVQNTEAFF. Drawing the rest from reference TRBV5-4 and TRBJ1-1, the complete variable domain is ETGVTQSPTHLIKTRGQQVTLRCSSQSGHNTVSWYQQALGQGPQFIFQYYREEENGRGNFPPRFSGLQFPNYSSELNVNALELDDSALYLCASSLQTVQNTEAFFGQGTRLTVV.

This chain uses TRBV2 with TRBJ2-1; 13 nucleotides match TRBD2. The length of the CDR3 is 16 residues. CDR1 is SNHLY, CDR2 FYNNEI, per germline. The V gene end was trimmed by 3 bases and the J gene end by 6 bases; junction bases not matched to a gene: 5. CDR3 sequence: CASSELRLAGGNEQFF. The CDR3 region has the DNA TGTGCCAGCAGTGAGCTACGACTAGCGGGGGGCAATGAGCAGTTCTTC.

The V call is TRBV2, the J call TRBJ2-5; D is perhaps TRBD2 (6 bases). CDR3 length equals 12 residues. The germline V gene has CDR1 SNHLY and CDR2 FYNNEI. Trimming took 7 bases from V and 3 from J, leaving 9 bases between them. CDR3 amino acids: CASKLAEETQYF. CDR3 nucleotide sequence: TGTGCCAGCAAACTAGCTGAAGAGACCCAGTACTTC. Full variable domain (missing parts from reference TRBV2 and TRBJ2-5): EPEVTQTPSHQVTQMGQEVILRCVPISNHLYFYWYRQILGQKVEFLVSFYNNEISEKSEIFDDQFSVERPDGSNFTLKIRSTKLEDSAMYFCASKLAEETQYFGPGTRLLVL.

A few counts support this clone. V gene TRBV5-1 combines with J gene TRBJ2-1, with 10 bases fitting TRBD2. Per the germline V gene, CDR1 is SGHRS and CDR2 is YFSETQ. CDR3 length equals 18 residues. Trimming took 0 bases from V and 5 from J; bases not matched to a gene: 11. CDR3 sequence reads: CASSLVPVGSGGNNEQFF. DNA of the CDR3: TGCGCCAGCAGCTTGGTCCCAGTTGGTAGCGGGGGGAACAATGAGCAGTTCTTC.

The chain uses TRBV7-2 and TRBJ2-3, with 7 bases matching TRBD2. There are 15 residues in the CDR3. CDR1 SGHTA and CDR2 FQGNSA come from the germline V gene. The V gene end was trimmed by 5 bases and the J gene end by 4 bases; junction bases not matched to a gene: 9. The CDR3 nucleotides are TGTGCCAGCAGCCGAGCTAGCGGTGTATCAGATACGCAGTATTTT. Protein: CASSRASGVSDTQYF.

This clone appeared a few times. This chain uses TRBV9 with TRBJ2-5, with 9 bases that match TRBD1. Trimming cost V 3 bases and J 5 bases; bases outside gene matches: 5. This CDR3 has 14 amino acids. Looked up from germline, CDR1 is SGDLS and CDR2 is YYNGEE. The CDR3 region is CASSAGQGQETQYF. DNA for the CDR3: TGTGCCAGCAGCGCGGGACAGGGTCAGGAGACCCAGTACTTC.

V is TRBV10-3 and J is TRBJ2-7; TRBD2 is a possible D gene (7 bases). Trimming took off 5 bases at V and 0 bases at J, with 11 bases between the two ends. Germline lookup yields CDR1 ENHRY and CDR2 SYGVKD. The CDR3 runs to 14 residues. This chain's CDR3 is CAISRGASSYEQYF. Here the CDR3 DNA reads TGTGCCATCAGTCGGGGGGCGAGCTCCTACGAGCAGTACTTC.

This clone showed up just a few times. This chain links TRBV18 with TRBJ2-7; D is uncertain. Looked up from germline, CDR1 is KGHSH and CDR2 is LQKENI. V lost 3 bases and J 4 bases, leaving 7 bases between the germline ends. The CDR3 is 12 residues long. This CDR3 is CASSPTFYEQYF. CDR3 coding DNA: TGTGCCAGCTCACCGACATTTTACGAGCAGTACTTC.